This T cell receptor beta chain was obtained from a study of blood T cell repertoires in COVID-19. On the study more broadly: The samples span acute and convalescent COVID-19 from the United States, Italy and Spain. PBMCs, B-cell-depleted T cells, or T cells were the source of the cDNA or gDNA that made up the material.

V was clipped by 4 bases and J by 7 bases, with 15 bases between them. Germline lookup yields CDR1 KGHDR and CDR2 SFDVKD. The CDR3 runs to 14 residues. In the study's own analysis: The authors estimated nucleated cell counts from reference gene primer amplification. Sequenced by immunoSEQ multiplex PCR; TCRdb stores in-frame clones only, minus some. V and J calls and clone size are those listed in that table; D and trimming were worked out from the DNA. The profile shows some 100,000 clones, over 75% of them singletons. The receptor was isolated from a woman aged 45-65 years with acute or convalescent COVID-19. The gene calls are TRBV24-1 and TRBJ1-2; no firm D call. The material sequenced was peripheral blood. DNA for the CDR3: TGTGCCACCAGTGACCCCGTCAGGTCCTCTGGCTACACCTTC. This sequence encodes CATSDPVRSSGYTF.